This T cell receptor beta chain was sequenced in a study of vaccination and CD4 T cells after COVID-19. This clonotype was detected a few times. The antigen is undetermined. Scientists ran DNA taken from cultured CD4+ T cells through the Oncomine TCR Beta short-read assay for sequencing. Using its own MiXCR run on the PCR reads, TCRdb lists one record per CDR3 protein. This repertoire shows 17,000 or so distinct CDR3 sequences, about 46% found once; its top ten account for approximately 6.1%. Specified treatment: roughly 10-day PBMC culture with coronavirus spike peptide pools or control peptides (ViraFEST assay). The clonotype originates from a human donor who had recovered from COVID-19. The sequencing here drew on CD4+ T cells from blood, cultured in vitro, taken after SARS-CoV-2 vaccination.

The CDR3 DNA sequence: TGTGCCAGCAGTTACTCGTGGAACACCGGGGAGCTGTTTTTT. Translation: CASSYSWNTGELFF. The V gene is TRBV6-2 or TRBV6-3, the J gene TRBJ2-2, with D uncertain. The CDR3 consists of 14 residues. Trimming left V 0 bases short and J 1 base short, with 3 bases between. Germline V gives CDR1 MNHEY, CDR2 SVGEGT.